The 24 T cell receptor beta chains given below trace back to one sample, sequenced in a study of CD8 T cells in Susac syndrome. An input of about 0.5 to 1 ug of RNA was subjected to reverse transcription using random hexamers. TCRdb re-called the immunoSEQ multiplex PCR reads with MiXCR, one entry per CDR3 protein. The sample carries around 170,000 distinct CDR3 sequences, roughly 96% recorded once. The material sequenced was CD8+ T cells from PBMCs. The origin of the receptors is a human donor with multiple sclerosis.

This chain connects TRBV27 to TRBJ2-7; the D gene is possibly TRBD1 (7 bases). Per germline, CDR1 MNHEY and CDR2 SMNVEV (reference sequence). V was cut by 8 bases and J by 10 bases, with 15 bases left in between. There are 11 residues in the CDR3. The CDR3: CASGSGGKQYF. DNA for the CDR3: TGTGCCAGCGGCTCAGGGGGGAAACAGTACTTC.

This clonotype was seen once. The rearrangement uses TRBV24-1 and TRBJ2-2, with 7 bases matching TRBD1. Germline V gene data show CDR1 as KGHDR and CDR2 as SFDVKD. The CDR3 loop spans 14 amino acids. Losses at the gene ends were 6 bases for V and 6 bases for J; bases not matched to a gene: 6. CDR3 loop: CATSQPGGPGELFF. In DNA form, the CDR3 reads TGTGCCACCAGTCAGCCAGGGGGACCCGGGGAGCTGTTTTTT.

This clonotype was seen once. The rearrangement joins TRBV27 to TRBJ1-5; TRBD1 matches 7 bases. Trimming at V came to 3 bases and at J to 7 bases, leaving 12 bases not matched to a gene. Germline CDR1 and CDR2: MNHEY and SMNVEV (reference sequence). The CDR3 is made up of 16 amino acids. The CDR3 region has the DNA TGTGCCAGCAGTTTTTTGTCGGAGACAGGGAACCAGCCCCAGCATTTT. The encoded protein is CASSFLSETGNQPQHF.

The rearrangement joins TRBV29-1 to TRBJ2-7; D may be TRBD2 (5 bases). The CDR3 runs 11 residues. Germline lookup yields CDR1 SQVTM and CDR2 ANQGSEA. Trimming shortened V by 4 bases and J by 9 bases, and 13 bases separated the two germline ends. CDR3 region: CSVASPDGQYF. In DNA, the CDR3 is TGCAGCGTTGCTAGCCCCGACGGGCAGTACTTC.

CDR3: CASSQDRFLAKNIQYF. CDR3 nucleotide sequence: TGCGCCAGCAGCCAAGATCGTTTCTTAGCCAAAAACATTCAGTACTTC. The genes are TRBV4-1 and TRBJ2-4; D is uncertain. CDR3 size: 16 residues. Germline values: CDR1 MGHRA, CDR2 YSYEKL. The V and J ends lost 0 bases and 0 bases respectively, with 9 bases between them.

This rearrangement joins TRBV7-9 to TRBJ2-2; 12 bases agree with TRBD1. The CDR3 has 17 amino acids. V shed 5 bases, J shed 0 bases, and the junction held 4 bases outside the gene matches. The germline gives CDR1 SEHNR, CDR2 FQNEAQ (reference sequence). The CDR3 coding sequence is TGTGCCAGCAGCGGGACAGGGGGCTACGCGAACACCGGGGAGCTGTTTTTT. Protein sequence: CASSGTGGYANTGELFF.

The rearrangement links TRBV4-1 to TRBJ2-7, with D possibly matching TRBD1 (6 bases). Looked up from germline, CDR1 is MGHRA and CDR2 is YSYEKL. CDR3 length: 12 residues. Trimming shortened V by 2 bases and J by 5 bases, and 7 bases separated the two germline ends. The CDR3 DNA is TGCGCCAGCAGCCAACCAGGGGACGAGCAGTACTTC. Its protein is CASSQPGDEQYF.

CDR3 nucleotides: TGTGCCAGCAGTGATGAAGAAGCTGAGCAGTTCTTC. Residues: CASSDEEAEQFF. The rearrangement uses TRBV2 and TRBJ2-1; no clear D gene. CDR3 length: 12 amino acids. V was cut by 3 bases and J by 9 bases, with 9 bases left in between. Germline V CDR1 and CDR2: SNHLY, FYNNEI.

The chain's CDR3 is CSLLSGTGSREQFF. CDR3 sequence (DNA): TGCAGCCTTCTCTCCGGGACAGGGTCCCGGGAGCAGTTCTTC. The chain carries TRBV29-1 and TRBJ2-1; 9 bases map to TRBD1. V shed 8 bases and J 10 bases; nucleotides not matched to a gene: 15. The CDR3 extends over 14 amino acids. Germline V gene sequence: CDR1 SQVTM, CDR2 ANQGSEA.

V and J are TRBV19 and TRBJ2-1; D is perhaps TRBD1 (5 bases). The CDR3 is 14 amino acids. The V end lost 3 bases, the J end lost 8 bases, and 14 bases lay between the germline ends. Germline values: CDR1 LNHDA, CDR2 SQIVND (reference sequence). CDR3 nucleotide sequence: TGTGCCAGTAGTATTGGTGTGCAGGGCGATGAGCAGTTCTTC. This codes for CASSIGVQGDEQFF.

The chain joins TRBV30 to TRBJ1-2; unclear D gene. CDR3 size: 12 residues. Germline V CDR1 and CDR2: GTSNPN, SVGIG (reference sequence). Trimming stripped 3 bases from V and 4 bases from J, with 9 bases between. CDR3: CAWRGTFYGYTF. The CDR3 region has the DNA TGTGCCTGGAGAGGCACTTTCTATGGCTACACCTTC. The complete variable domain, with remaining parts taken from reference TRBV30 and TRBJ1-2, reads SQTIHQWPATLVQPVGSPLSLECTVEGTSNPNLYWYRQAAGRGLQLLFYSVGIGQISSEVPQNLSASRPQDRQFILSSKKLLLSDSGFYLCAWRGTFYGYTFGSGTRLTVV.

The gene calls are TRBV4-2 and TRBJ2-2, with D maybe TRBD2 (6 bases). Germline V lookup: CDR1 LGHNA, CDR2 YNFKEQ. The CDR3 totals 17 residues. The ends were cut back, 0 bases at V and 5 bases at J, with 16 bases in the middle. CDR3 sequence: CASSQERVFRETGELFF. CDR3 DNA: TGTGCCAGCAGCCAAGAAAGGGTCTTCCGGGAGACCGGGGAGCTGTTTTTT.

J is TRBJ2-7 and V is TRBV9, with no clear D. Germline assignment: CDR1 SGDLS and CDR2 YYNGEE. With 1 base removed from V and 3 bases from J, the gap between germline ends came to 17 bases. This CDR3 region has 16 residues. CDR3 sequence (DNA): TGTGCCAGCAGCGTAAAAACGACGGATAACATCTACGAGCAGTACTTC. It yields the protein CASSVKTTDNIYEQYF.

The chain links TRBV12-3 or TRBV12-4 to TRBJ2-5; D is unclear. The CDR3 is 14 amino acids. V was clipped by 3 bases and J by 5 bases, with 13 bases between them. The CDR3 region has the DNA TGTGCCAGCAGTTTCTTATGGCAATCGGAGACCCAGTACTTC. Amino acids: CASSFLWQSETQYF.

The chain joins TRBV7-8 to TRBJ2-1; TRBD2 matches 10 bases. Trimming at V came to 2 bases and at J to 3 bases, leaving 7 bases not matched to a gene. Germline lookup yields CDR1 SGHVS and CDR2 FQNEAQ. CDR3 size: 17 residues. As DNA, the CDR3 is TGTGCCAGCAGCTTACCGAGACTAGCGGGTCACTACAATGAGCAGTTCTTC. Protein product: CASSLPRLAGHYNEQFF.

V is TRBV12-3 or TRBV12-4 and J is TRBJ2-1; D call uncertain. The V gene lost 3 bases and the J gene lost 2 bases, with 11 bases spanning the gap. The CDR3 spans 15 residues. CDR3 protein: CASSLGANPYNEQFF. The DNA of the CDR3 is TGTGCCAGCAGTTTGGGCGCGAATCCCTACAATGAGCAGTTCTTC.

The chain links TRBV5-1 to TRBJ1-1; the match to TRBD1 covers 8 bases. Germline trimming cut 5 bases from V and 0 bases from J; bases unmatched to any gene: 9. The CDR3 contains 16 residues. Germline-derived CDR1 and CDR2 are SGHRS and YFSETQ. In DNA form, the CDR3 reads TGCGCCAGCAGACATGGACAGGGCGGAATGAACACTGAAGCTTTCTTT. This gives the protein CASRHGQGGMNTEAFF.

The V and J genes are TRBV27 and TRBJ2-1, with D maybe TRBD1 (6 bases). The CDR3 runs to 13 residues. The germline V gene has CDR1 MNHEY and CDR2 SMNVEV (reference sequence). Trimming took off 5 bases at V and 3 bases at J, with 8 bases between the two ends. CDR3 in DNA: TGTGCCAGCAGTGCCAGGGGCTACAATGAGCAGTTCTTC. Encoded protein: CASSARGYNEQFF.

This chain uses TRBV9 with TRBJ2-1, with 7 bases lining up with TRBD1. Germline V gene lookup returns CDR1 SGDLS and CDR2 YYNGEE. This CDR3 contains 15 residues. V lost 4 bases, J lost 0 bases, and 4 bases stayed unmatched. The CDR3, as DNA: TGTGCCAGCAGCTGGACAGGTAGCTCCTACAATGAGCAGTTCTTC. Its translation is CASSWTGSSYNEQFF. The whole variable domain, remainder taken from reference TRBV9 and TRBJ2-1, is DSGVTQTPKHLITATGQRVTLRCSPRSGDLSVYWYQQSLDQGLQFLIQYYNGEERAKGNILERFSAQQFPDLHSELNLSSLELGDSALYFCASSWTGSSYNEQFFGPGTRLTVL.

The rearrangement uses TRBV29-1 and TRBJ1-2, with 9 bases aligning to TRBD1. In germline, CDR1 is SQVTM, CDR2 ANQGSEA. With 2 bases clipped from V and 3 bases from J, the junction kept 7 bases outside the gene matches. The CDR3 runs to 15 residues. The CDR3 DNA is TGCAGCGTTGAAACGAGGGACAGGGCATACTATGGCTACACCTTC. Translated: CSVETRDRAYYGYTF.

The chain carries TRBV20-1 and TRBJ2-7; 9 nucleotides align to TRBD1. Trimming removed 4 bases from V and 1 base from J; junction bases left unmatched: 2. The CDR3 loop spans 13 amino acids. Germline V lookup: CDR1 DFQATT, CDR2 SNEGSKA (reference sequence). CDR3 in amino acids: CSATTGGSYEQYF. The CDR3 region has the DNA TGCAGTGCTACGACAGGGGGGTCCTACGAGCAGTACTTC.

The gene calls are TRBV3-1 and TRBJ2-7; 7 nucleotides line up with TRBD2. CDR3 length: 15 amino acids. Germline-derived CDR1 and CDR2 are LGHDT and YNNKEL (reference sequence). Trimming removed 1 base from V and 2 bases from J; junction bases left unmatched: 5. The CDR3 DNA follows: TGTGCCAGCAGCCAAGTGGCTAGCGGAGCCTACGAGCAGTACTTC. Translated: CASSQVASGAYEQYF.

The chain recombines TRBV11-2 with TRBJ1-4, with TRBD1 as a possible D gene (5 bases). V was cut by 5 bases and J by 4 bases, with 14 bases left in between. The CDR3 is made up of 15 amino acids. Germline loops: CDR1 SGHAT, CDR2 FQNNGV. Here the CDR3 reads CASSATTAINEKLFF. CDR3 DNA: TGTGCCAGCAGCGCGACGACAGCCATTAATGAAAAACTGTTTTTT.

This clonotype has a single count. The chain has TRBV27 and TRBJ2-1, with TRBD2 matching over 9 bases. The CDR3 extends over 16 amino acids. Germline V gives CDR1 MNHEY, CDR2 SMNVEV (reference sequence). V dropped 8 bases and J dropped 2; count of bases not matched to a gene: 10. The CDR3 region is CASLDSGRYAYNEQFF. CDR3 DNA: TGTGCCAGCCTTGACAGCGGGAGGTACGCCTACAATGAGCAGTTCTTC.